This T cell receptor beta chain is drawn from a study of beta chain features in type 1 diabetes. In all sorted populations, purity surpassed 98%. The J segment lost 5 bases and the V segment lost 5 bases, leaving 11 bases of the junction unmatched. The CDR3 length is 16 residues. CDR1 and CDR2 (germline): SGHTA, FQGNSA. Study results and limitations: Insertion counts at VDJ junctions were lower in type 1 diabetes patients, who also showed more deletions there. Across all four CD4+ subsets, people with type 1 diabetes showed modestly shorter TCRB CDR3s.

The investigators reverse transcribed all of the isolated RNA, so they sequenced expressed TCRB transcripts. TCRdb's copy holds only in-frame clones and misses some; the assay was immunoSEQ multiplex PCR. In the table there are some 190,000 clones, 7% to 9% of which are singletons. This clone was seen a handful of times. What it recognizes is unknown. The sample was central memory CD4+ T cells from blood. This receptor was obtained from a man younger than 35 with type 1 diabetes. The chain has TRBV7-2 and TRBJ2-5; TRBD2 aligns across 10 bases. The CDR3 loop is CASSPPLAGLRETQYF. The CDR3 nucleotides read TGTGCCAGCAGCCCCCCACTAGCGGGATTAAGGGAGACCCAGTACTTC. The full variable domain, in which reference TRBV7-2 and TRBJ2-5 provide the parts outside the CDR3, is GAGVSQSPSNKVTEKGKDVELRCDPISGHTALYWYRQSLGQGLEFLIYFQGNSAPDKSGLPSDRFSAERTGGSVSTLTIQRTQQEDSAVYLCASSPPLAGLRETQYFGPGTRLLVL.